This T cell receptor (beta chain) is from a study of blood T cell repertoires in COVID-19. Looking at the study overall: From T cells, B-cell-depleted T cells, or PBMCs came the material, which was cDNA or gDNA.

Original handling: Nucleated cell number was recorded as an estimate derived from reference gene primer amplification. Libraries were prepared by immunoSEQ multiplex PCR; TCRdb keeps only in-frame clonotypes and omits some of them. For V, J and clone size, that table is used; D and trimming come from the DNA. The data show 63,000 or so clones, about 81% seen once. V lost 2 bases and J lost 4, with 9 bases in between. Germline CDR1 is SGHVS and CDR2 is FNYEAQ. This CDR3 is built from 14 residues. The clonotype was recovered from a human donor in a cohort sampled during active COVID-19. Sequencing input: peripheral blood. V usage is TRBV7-6 and J usage is TRBJ2-1, with a possible D match to TRBD1 (6 bases). The CDR3 protein is CASSLRQGYNEQFF. The CDR3 region has the DNA TGTGCCAGCAGCTTACGGCAGGGGTACAATGAGCAGTTCTTC.